Here is one T cell receptor beta chain with its context. It lacks a known antigen. Base-call qualities are not available, and no considerably larger clone is one nucleotide away. The data originate from a study of early T cells in non-severe SARS-CoV-2 infection (dated by TCRdb to the early 2020s). With respect to the entire study: Bulk RNA from unsorted whole blood was used for TCR sequencing, so alpha and beta chains could not be paired.

At the junction V is shortened by 8 bases and J by 2 bases, with 9 bases in between. From a lookup of the germline V gene (reference sequence), CDR1 and CDR2 are SEHNR and FQNEAQ. Its CDR3 holds 12 amino acids, cysteine through phenylalanine. Only the CDR3 DNA stays, 36 bases, in frame from base 1. The paper as a whole reports these results and caveats: VDJdb matching was skewed toward anti-spike CD8 responses, so virus-specific expansions were likely underestimated and private and CD4 specificities were missed.

Set within a cohort of healthcare workers in London, UK, this nested case-control study involved weekly PCR testing of nasopharyngeal swabs along with blood sampling. Healthcare workers were enrolled in the week of the UK lockdown, from 23 to 31 March 2020, and were followed every week for up to 16 weeks. Library prep was done by 5' RACE. This sample was sequenced with a NextSeq 500. In the TCR library protocol, unique molecular identifiers were attached to individual cDNA molecules to correct for PCR bias and sequencing error. TCR alpha and beta chains were both sequenced, and the abundances of alpha and beta sequences in each sample were closely correlated with each other. In the original analysis: V gene, J gene and CDR3 annotation of TCR sequences was performed with Decombinator V4. Expanded TCRs were defined as changing significantly between any two time points under a Poisson model with p below 0.0001. TCR abundances were normalised to the total number of TCRs sequenced per sample and expressed as counts per million. MAIT TCRs were defined by TRAV1-2 paired with TRAJ12, TRAJ20 or TRAJ33, and iNKT TCRs by TRAV10 paired with TRAJ18. VDJdb, accessed on 1 November 2021, was searched for TCRs annotated for CMV, EBV and SARS-CoV-2, and TCRs annotated for more than one antigen were excluded. In-frame beta chains were kept once TCRdb had trimmed the public reads at Q25 with fastp and called clones with MiXCR. When rows share a CDR3 protein, they turn into one entry using the most common DNA and genes. TCRdb's processing, not the authors' own work, is the source of the V and J calls. For this sample there are 70,000 or so distinct CDR3 sequences; roughly an eighth appear just once. Around an eighth of the sample lies in the top ten.

Recombination linked TRBV7-9 to TRBJ2-5, with no confidently assigned D gene. This clonotype was sampled from an adult who was a healthcare worker with PCR-confirmed SARS-CoV-2 infection or an uninfected control (not recorded which). Sequenced material: whole blood. The DNA sequence follows: TGTGCCAGCGGTTTAATGCAAGAGACCCAGTACTTC. Translated, this gives CASGLMQETQYF.